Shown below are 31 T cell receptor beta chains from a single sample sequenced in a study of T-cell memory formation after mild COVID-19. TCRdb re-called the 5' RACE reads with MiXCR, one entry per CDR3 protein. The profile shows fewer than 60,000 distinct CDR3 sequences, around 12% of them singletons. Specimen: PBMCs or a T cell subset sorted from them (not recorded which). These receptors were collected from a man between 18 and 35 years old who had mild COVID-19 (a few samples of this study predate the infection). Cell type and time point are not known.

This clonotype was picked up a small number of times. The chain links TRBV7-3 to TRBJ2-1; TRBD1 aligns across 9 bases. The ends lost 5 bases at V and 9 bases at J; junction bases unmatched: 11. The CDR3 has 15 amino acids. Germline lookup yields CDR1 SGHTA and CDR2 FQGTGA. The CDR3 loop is CASSPGTGTQGEQFF. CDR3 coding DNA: TGTGCCAGCAGCCCTGGGACAGGGACCCAGGGTGAGCAGTTCTTC.

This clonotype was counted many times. The CDR3 nucleotides are TGTGCCAGCAGCCCAGGGGGACACTTCTACGAGCAGTACTTC. Its protein is CASSPGGHFYEQYF. The V and J genes are TRBV7-9 and TRBJ2-7; 7 bases align to TRBD1. J lost 3 bases, V lost 5 bases, and 7 bases had no gene match. The CDR3 sequence is 14 residues long. Germline lookup yields CDR1 SEHNR and CDR2 FQNEAQ (reference sequence).

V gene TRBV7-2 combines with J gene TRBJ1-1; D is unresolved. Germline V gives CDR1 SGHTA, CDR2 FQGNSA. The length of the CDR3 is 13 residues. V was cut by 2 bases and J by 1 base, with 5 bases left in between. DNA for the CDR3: TGTGCCAGCAGCTTACGGGAGAACACTGAAGCTTTCTTT. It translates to CASSLRENTEAFF.

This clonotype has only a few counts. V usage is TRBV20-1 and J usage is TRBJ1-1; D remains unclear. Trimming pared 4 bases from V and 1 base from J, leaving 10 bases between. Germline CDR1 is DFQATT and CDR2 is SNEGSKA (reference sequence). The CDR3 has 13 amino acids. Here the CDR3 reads CSATGWGNTEAFF. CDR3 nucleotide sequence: TGCAGTGCTACAGGCTGGGGGAACACTGAAGCTTTCTTT.

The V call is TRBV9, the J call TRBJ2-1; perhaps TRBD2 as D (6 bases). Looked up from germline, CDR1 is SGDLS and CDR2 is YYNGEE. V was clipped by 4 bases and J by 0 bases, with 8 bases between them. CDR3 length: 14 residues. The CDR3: CASSLGGSYNEQFF. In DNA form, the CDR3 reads TGTGCCAGCAGCCTGGGGGGCTCCTACAATGAGCAGTTCTTC. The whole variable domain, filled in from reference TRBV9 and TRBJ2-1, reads DSGVTQTPKHLITATGQRVTLRCSPRSGDLSVYWYQQSLDQGLQFLIQYYNGEERAKGNILERFSAQQFPDLHSELNLSSLELGDSALYFCASSLGGSYNEQFFGPGTRLTVL.

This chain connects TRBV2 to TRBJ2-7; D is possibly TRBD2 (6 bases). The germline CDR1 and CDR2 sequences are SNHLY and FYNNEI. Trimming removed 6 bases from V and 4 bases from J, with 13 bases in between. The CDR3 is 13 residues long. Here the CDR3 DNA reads TGTGCCAGCAGCGGAGGGGTCTCTTACGAGCAGTACTTC. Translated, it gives CASSGGVSYEQYF. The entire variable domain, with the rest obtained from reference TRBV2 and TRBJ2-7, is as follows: EPEVTQTPSHQVTQMGQEVILRCVPISNHLYFYWYRQILGQKVEFLVSFYNNEISEKSEIFDDQFSVERPDGSNFTLKIRSTKLEDSAMYFCASSGGVSYEQYFGPGTRLTVT.

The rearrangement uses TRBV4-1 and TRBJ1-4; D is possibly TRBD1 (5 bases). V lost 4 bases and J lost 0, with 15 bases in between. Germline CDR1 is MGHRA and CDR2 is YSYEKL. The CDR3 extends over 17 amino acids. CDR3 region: CASSRNLQGATNEKLFF. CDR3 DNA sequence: TGCGCCAGCAGCCGGAACCTCCAGGGTGCAACTAATGAAAAACTGTTTTTT.

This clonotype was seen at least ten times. CDR3 loop: CASSPFIGELFF. CDR3 nucleotide sequence: TGTGCCAGCAGCCCCTTTATCGGGGAGCTGTTTTTT. V and J are TRBV7-6 and TRBJ2-2; D unclear. V shed 5 bases and J shed 7 bases, with 8 bases lying between them. Germline CDR1 SGHVS, CDR2 FNYEAQ. The CDR3 sequence is 12 residues long.

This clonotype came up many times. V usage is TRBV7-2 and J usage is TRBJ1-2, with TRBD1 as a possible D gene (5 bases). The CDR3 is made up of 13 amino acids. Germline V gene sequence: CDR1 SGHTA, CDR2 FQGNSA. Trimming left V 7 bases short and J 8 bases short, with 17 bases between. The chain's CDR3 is CASISPGGRGYTF. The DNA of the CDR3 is TGTGCCAGCATATCCCCCGGGGGAAGAGGCTACACCTTC.

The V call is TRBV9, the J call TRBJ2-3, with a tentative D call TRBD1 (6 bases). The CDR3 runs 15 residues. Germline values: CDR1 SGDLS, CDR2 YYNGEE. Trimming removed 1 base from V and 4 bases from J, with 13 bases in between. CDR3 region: CASSVNTGSPDTQYF. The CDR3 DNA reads TGTGCCAGCAGCGTAAACACAGGGAGTCCAGATACGCAGTATTTT.

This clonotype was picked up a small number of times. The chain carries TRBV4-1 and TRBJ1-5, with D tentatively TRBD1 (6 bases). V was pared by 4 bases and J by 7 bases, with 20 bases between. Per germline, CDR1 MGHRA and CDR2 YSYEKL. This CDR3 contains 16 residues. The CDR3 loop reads CASSLEIGTPRQPQHF. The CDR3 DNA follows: TGCGCCAGCAGCCTCGAAATCGGGACACCGCGCCAGCCCCAGCATTTT.

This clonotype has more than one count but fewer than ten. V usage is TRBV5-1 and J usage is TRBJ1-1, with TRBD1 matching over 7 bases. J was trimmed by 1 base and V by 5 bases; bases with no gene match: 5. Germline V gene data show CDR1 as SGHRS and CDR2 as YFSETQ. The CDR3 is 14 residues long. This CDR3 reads CASRYQGGNTEAFF. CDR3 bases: TGCGCCAGCAGATATCAGGGGGGGAACACTGAAGCTTTCTTT.

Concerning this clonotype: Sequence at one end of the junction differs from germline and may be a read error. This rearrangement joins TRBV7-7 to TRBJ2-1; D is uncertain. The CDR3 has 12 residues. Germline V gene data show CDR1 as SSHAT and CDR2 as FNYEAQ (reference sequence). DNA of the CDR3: TGTGCTAGCAGTGGGGTGGACAATGAGCAGTTCTTC. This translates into CASSGVDNEQFF.

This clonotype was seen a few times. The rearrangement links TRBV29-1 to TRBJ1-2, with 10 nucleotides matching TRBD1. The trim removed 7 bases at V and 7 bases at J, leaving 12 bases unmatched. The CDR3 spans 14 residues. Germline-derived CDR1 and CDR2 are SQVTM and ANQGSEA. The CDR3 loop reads CSAEPGQGLAGYTF. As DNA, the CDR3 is TGCAGCGCCGAGCCGGGACAGGGGCTCGCTGGCTACACCTTC.

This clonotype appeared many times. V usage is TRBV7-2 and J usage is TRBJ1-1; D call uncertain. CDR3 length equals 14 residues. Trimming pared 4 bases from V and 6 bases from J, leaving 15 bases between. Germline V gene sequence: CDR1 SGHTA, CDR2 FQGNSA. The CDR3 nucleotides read TGTGCCAGCAGCTCGGTGATTATAAGCGCTGAAGCTTTCTTT. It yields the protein CASSSVIISAEAFF.

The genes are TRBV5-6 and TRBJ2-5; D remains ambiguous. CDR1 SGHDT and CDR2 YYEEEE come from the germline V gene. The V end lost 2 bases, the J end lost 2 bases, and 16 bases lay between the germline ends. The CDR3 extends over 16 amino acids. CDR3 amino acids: CASSFMAYRSQETQYF. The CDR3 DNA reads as TGTGCCAGCAGCTTCATGGCGTACCGTAGTCAAGAGACCCAGTACTTC.

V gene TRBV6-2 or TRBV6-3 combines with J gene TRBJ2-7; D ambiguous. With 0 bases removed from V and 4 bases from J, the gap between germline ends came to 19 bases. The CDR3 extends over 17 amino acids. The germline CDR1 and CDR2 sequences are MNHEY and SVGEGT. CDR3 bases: TGTGCCAGCAGTTACTCGTCCAGGCCACCGTCCCCATACGAGCAGTACTTC. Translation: CASSYSSRPPSPYEQYF.

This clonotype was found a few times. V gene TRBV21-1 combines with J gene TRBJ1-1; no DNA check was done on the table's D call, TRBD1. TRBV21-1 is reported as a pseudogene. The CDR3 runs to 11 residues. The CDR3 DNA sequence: TGTGCCAGCAGCAGGGGGATGGAAGCTTTCTTT. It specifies CASSRGMEAFF.

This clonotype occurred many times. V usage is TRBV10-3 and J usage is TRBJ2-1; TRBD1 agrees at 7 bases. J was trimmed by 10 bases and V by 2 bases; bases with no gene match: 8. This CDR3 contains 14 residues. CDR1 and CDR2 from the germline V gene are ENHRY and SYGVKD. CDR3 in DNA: TGTGCCATCAGTGAGGCCTCGACAGGGCAGGAGCAGTTCTTC. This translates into CAISEASTGQEQFF.

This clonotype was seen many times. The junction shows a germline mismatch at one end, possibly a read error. CDR3 region: CSAGDRVLKETQYF. The CDR3 bases are TGCAGTGCTGGAGACAGGGTGTTAAAGGAGACCCAGTACTTC. V usage is TRBV20-1 and J usage is TRBJ2-5, with 7 bases fitting TRBD1. Germline values: CDR1 DFQATT, CDR2 SNEGSKA (reference sequence). The CDR3 loop spans 14 amino acids.

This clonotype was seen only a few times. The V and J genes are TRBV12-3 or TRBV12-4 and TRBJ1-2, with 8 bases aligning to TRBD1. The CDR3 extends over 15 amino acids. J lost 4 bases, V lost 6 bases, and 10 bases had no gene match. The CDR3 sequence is CASRRLYTGGYGYTF. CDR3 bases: TGTGCCAGCAGAAGACTTTATACAGGGGGCTATGGCTACACCTTC.

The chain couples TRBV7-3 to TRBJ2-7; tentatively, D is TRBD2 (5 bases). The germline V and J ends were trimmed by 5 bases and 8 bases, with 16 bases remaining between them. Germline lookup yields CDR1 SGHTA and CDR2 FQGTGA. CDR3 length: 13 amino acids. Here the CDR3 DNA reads TGTGCCAGCAGCGGTGGGCAGACCGGGAAGCAGTACTTC. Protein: CASSGGQTGKQYF.

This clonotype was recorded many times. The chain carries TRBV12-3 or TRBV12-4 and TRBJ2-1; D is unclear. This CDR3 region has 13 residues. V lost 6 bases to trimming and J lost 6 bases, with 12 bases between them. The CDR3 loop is CASSPGPGNEQFF. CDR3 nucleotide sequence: TGTGCCAGCAGCCCCGGGCCTGGCAATGAGCAGTTCTTC.

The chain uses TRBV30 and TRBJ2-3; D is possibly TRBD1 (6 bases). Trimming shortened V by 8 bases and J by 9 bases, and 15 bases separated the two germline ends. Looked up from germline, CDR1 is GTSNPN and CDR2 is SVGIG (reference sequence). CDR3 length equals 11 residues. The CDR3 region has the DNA TGTGCCGGGGACACCCGGCGGACGCAGTATTTT. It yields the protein CAGDTRRTQYF.

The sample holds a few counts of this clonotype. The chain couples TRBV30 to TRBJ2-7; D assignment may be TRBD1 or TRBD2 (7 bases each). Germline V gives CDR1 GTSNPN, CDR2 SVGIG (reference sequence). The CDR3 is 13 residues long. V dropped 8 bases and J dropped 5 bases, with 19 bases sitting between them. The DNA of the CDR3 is TGTGCCGGGGAGGGGGCCGATACCGACGAGCAGTACTTC. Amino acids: CAGEGADTDEQYF.

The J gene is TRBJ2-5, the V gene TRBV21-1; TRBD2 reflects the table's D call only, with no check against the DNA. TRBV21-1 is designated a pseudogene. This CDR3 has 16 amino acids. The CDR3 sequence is CASSNWALGGSGTQYF. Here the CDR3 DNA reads TGTGCCAGCAGCAATTGGGCCCTGGGCGGCTCGGGGACCCAGTACTTC.

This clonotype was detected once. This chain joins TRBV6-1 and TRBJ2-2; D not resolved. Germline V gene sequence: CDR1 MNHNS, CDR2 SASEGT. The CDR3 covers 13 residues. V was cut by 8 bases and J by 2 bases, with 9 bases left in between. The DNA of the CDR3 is TGTGCCAGCCGAGGAGCAAACACCGGGGAGCTGTTTTTT. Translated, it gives CASRGANTGELFF.

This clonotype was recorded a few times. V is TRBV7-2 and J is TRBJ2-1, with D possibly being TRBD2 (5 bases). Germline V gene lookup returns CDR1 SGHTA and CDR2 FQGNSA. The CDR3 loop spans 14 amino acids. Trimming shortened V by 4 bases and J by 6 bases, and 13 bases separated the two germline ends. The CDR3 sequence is CASSSGLLGNEQFF. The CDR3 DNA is TGTGCCAGCAGCTCCGGACTGTTAGGCAATGAGCAGTTCTTC.

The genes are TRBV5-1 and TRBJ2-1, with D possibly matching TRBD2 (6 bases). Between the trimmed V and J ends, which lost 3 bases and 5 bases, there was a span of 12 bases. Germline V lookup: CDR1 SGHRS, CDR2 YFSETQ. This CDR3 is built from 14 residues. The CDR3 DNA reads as TGCGCCAGCAGCTACGGGACTCTTGACAATGAGCAGTTCTTC. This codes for CASSYGTLDNEQFF.

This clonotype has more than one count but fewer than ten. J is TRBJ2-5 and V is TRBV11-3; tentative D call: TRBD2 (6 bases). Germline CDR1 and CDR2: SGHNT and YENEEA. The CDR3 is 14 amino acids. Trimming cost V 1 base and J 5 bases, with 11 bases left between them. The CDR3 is CASSLGGSGETQYF. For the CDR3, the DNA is TGTGCCAGCAGCTTAGGAGGGAGCGGGGAGACCCAGTACTTC.

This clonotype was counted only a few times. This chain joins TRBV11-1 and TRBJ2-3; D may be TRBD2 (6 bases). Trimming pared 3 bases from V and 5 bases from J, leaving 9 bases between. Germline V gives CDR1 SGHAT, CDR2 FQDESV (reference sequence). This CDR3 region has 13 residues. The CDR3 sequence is CASSFSGEDTQYF. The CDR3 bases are TGTGCCAGCAGCTTTAGCGGCGAAGATACGCAGTATTTT. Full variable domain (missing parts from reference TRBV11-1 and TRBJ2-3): EAEVAQSPRYKITEKSQAVAFWCDPISGHATLYWYRQILGQGPELLVQFQDESVVDDSQLPKDRFSAERLKGVDSTLKIQPAELGDSAMYLCASSFSGEDTQYFGPGTRLTVL.